The 11 T cell receptor beta chains below were found in one sample sequenced in a study of blood T cell repertoires in COVID-19. TCRdb keeps only in-frame clones here, not all; method: immunoSEQ multiplex PCR. The sample contains 250,000 or so clones, 65% to 85% of which appear only once. Material for sequencing was peripheral blood. These receptors were obtained from a woman aged 40-49 years who had recovered from COVID-19.

Of note for this clone: The same CDR3 also results from other DNA sequences found in this sample. The rearrangement joins TRBV7-9 to TRBJ2-3, with a possible D match to TRBD2 (6 bases). CDR1 SEHNR and CDR2 FQNEAQ come from the germline V gene (reference sequence). The CDR3 contains 14 residues. The V end lost 3 bases, the J end lost 2 bases, and 9 bases lay between the germline ends. CDR3 loop: CASSLVADTDTQYF. CDR3 nucleotides: TGTGCCAGCAGCTTGGTAGCGGACACAGATACGCAGTATTTT.

The chain recombines TRBV5-1 with TRBJ1-1; 7 bases agree with TRBD1. Germline trimming cut 3 bases from V and 1 base from J; bases unmatched to any gene: 6. CDR1 is SGHRS and CDR2 is YFSETQ in the germline V gene. CDR3 length: 15 amino acids. DNA for the CDR3: TGCGCCAGCAGCTATTCGGGACAGCGGAACACTGAAGCTTTCTTT. It codes for CASSYSGQRNTEAFF.

The chain has TRBV20-1 and TRBJ2-1; no firm D call. Trimming took 3 bases from V and 13 from J, leaving 13 bases between them. The CDR3 covers 11 residues. Germline CDR1 is DFQATT and CDR2 is SNEGSKA (reference sequence). CDR3 region: CSASDWLRQFF. DNA for the CDR3: TGCAGTGCTAGTGATTGGTTGAGACAGTTCTTC.

The chain is built from TRBV11-2 and TRBJ2-7, with 8 bases lining up with TRBD1. Germline-derived CDR1 and CDR2 are SGHAT and FQNNGV. The CDR3 has 14 amino acids. The J segment lost 3 bases and the V segment lost 3 bases, leaving 4 bases of the junction unmatched. The CDR3 reads CASSFGQGFYEQYF. CDR3 nucleotide sequence: TGTGCCAGCAGCTTTGGACAGGGTTTCTACGAGCAGTACTTC.

The chain couples TRBV6-6 to TRBJ1-5, with D maybe TRBD1 (5 bases). With 4 bases removed from V and 5 bases from J, the gap between germline ends came to 9 bases. This CDR3 has 13 amino acids. CDR1 MNHNY and CDR2 SVGAGI come from the germline V gene (reference sequence). The CDR3 reads CASSWTGDQPQHF. For the CDR3, the DNA is TGTGCCAGCAGTTGGACGGGGGATCAGCCCCAGCATTTT.

The rearrangement links TRBV11-3 to TRBJ1-1; unclear D gene. The V gene lost 1 base and the J gene lost 5 bases, with 17 bases spanning the gap. CDR3 length: 16 amino acids. Germline lookup yields CDR1 SGHNT and CDR2 YENEEA. As DNA, the CDR3 is TGTGCCAGCAGCTTAGTAGTAGGCGCGGGAGAGACTGAAGCTTTCTTT. Translating gives CASSLVVGAGETEAFF.

The table lists this clone with a count of one. The J gene is TRBJ1-2, the V gene TRBV6-4; 7 nucleotides agree with TRBD1. Germline-derived CDR1 and CDR2 are MRHNA and SNTAGT. CDR3 length: 19 residues. Trimming took 6 bases from V and 2 from J; bases not matched to a gene: 21. The CDR3 here is CASSHPKTGDFGINYGYTF. The DNA of the CDR3 is TGTGCCAGCAGCCACCCGAAAACAGGGGACTTTGGCATCAACTATGGCTACACCTTC.

The chain employs TRBV3-1 (or the pseudogene TRBV3-2) and TRBJ1-2; the D gene is possibly TRBD1 (6 bases). The CDR3 has 13 amino acids. Trimming took off 4 bases at V and 8 bases at J, with 14 bases between the two ends. In germline, CDR1 is LGHDT, CDR2 YNNKEL (reference sequence). The CDR3 sequence is CASSPGTSRGYTF. For the CDR3, the DNA is TGTGCCAGCAGCCCCGGGACATCAAGGGGCTACACCTTC.

This clone was picked up one time. CDR3 loop: CASSRPGQLYGYTF. DNA of the CDR3: TGTGCCAGCAGTCGCCCGGGACAACTCTATGGCTACACCTTC. The V and J genes are TRBV6-6 and TRBJ1-2, with D perhaps matching TRBD1 (6 bases). V lost 5 bases to trimming and J lost 4 bases, with 14 bases between them. CDR1 is MNHNY and CDR2 is SVGAGI in the germline V gene (reference sequence). This CDR3 region has 14 residues.

V and J are TRBV29-1 and TRBJ2-3; 10 positions agree with TRBD2. The CDR3 loop spans 14 amino acids. The trim removed 6 bases at V and 5 bases at J, leaving 8 bases unmatched. Germline V gives CDR1 SQVTM, CDR2 ANQGSEA. CDR3 in amino acids: CSVILAGRGDTQYF. CDR3 nucleotide sequence: TGCAGCGTAATACTAGCGGGGAGAGGAGATACGCAGTATTTT.

The chain links TRBV5-4 to TRBJ2-7, with 9 bases identical to TRBD2. Germline-derived CDR1 and CDR2 are SGHNT and YYREEE (reference sequence). J was trimmed by 9 bases and V by 1 base; bases with no gene match: 14. There are 16 residues in the CDR3. The CDR3 nucleotides read TGTGCCAGCAGCTTGCTCACTAGCGGGTCGGAGAGCCGGCAGTACTTC. Translating gives CASSLLTSGSESRQYF.